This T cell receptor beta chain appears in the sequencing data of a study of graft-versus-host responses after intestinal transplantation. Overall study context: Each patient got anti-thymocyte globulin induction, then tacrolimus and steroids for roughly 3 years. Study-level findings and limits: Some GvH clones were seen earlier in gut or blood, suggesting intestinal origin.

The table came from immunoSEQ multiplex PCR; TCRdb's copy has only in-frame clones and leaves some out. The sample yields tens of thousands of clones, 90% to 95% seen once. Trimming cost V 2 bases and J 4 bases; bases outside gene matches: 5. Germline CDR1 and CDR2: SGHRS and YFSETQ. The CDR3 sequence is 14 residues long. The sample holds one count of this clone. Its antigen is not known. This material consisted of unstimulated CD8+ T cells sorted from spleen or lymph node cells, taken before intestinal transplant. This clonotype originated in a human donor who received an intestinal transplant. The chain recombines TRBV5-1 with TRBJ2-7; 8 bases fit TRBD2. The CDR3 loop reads CASSFSGGAYEQYF. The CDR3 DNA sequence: TGCGCCAGCAGCTTCTCGGGGGGGGCTTACGAGCAGTACTTC.